This T cell receptor (beta chain) was recovered during a study of T-cell memory formation after mild COVID-19. Broader study findings: From day 15 to 85, contracting clones were balanced between CD4 and CD8, whereas later expanders leaned toward CD4+.

TCRdb fed the 5' RACE reads into MiXCR, producing one record per CDR3 protein. Of 100,000 to 150,000 distinct CDR3 sequences listed, over 15% were seen once; the top ten hold 4.5% to 6.5%. Note on this clonotype: Its cognate antigen is unknown.

Material: PBMCs or a T cell subset sorted from them (not recorded which). The receptor comes from a man aged 18-30 years who had mild COVID-19 (a few samples of this study predate the infection). Cell type and time point are not known.

In nucleotides, the CDR3 is TGTGCCACCTCGGCGGGTGGCTACGAGCAGTACTTC. Translating gives CATSAGGYEQYF. The chain is built from TRBV6-6 and TRBJ2-7; TRBD2 might be the D (5 bases). V was trimmed by 10 bases and J by 3 bases, leaving 13 bases between them. CDR1 and CDR2 from the germline V gene are MNHNY and SVGAGI (reference sequence). The CDR3 extends over 12 amino acids.